The entry below describes one T cell receptor beta chain. The antigen remains unidentified. This sample stems from a study of T cell responses to AZD1222 COVID-19 vaccine. Second-dose timings of about 4 or about 12 weeks were pooled. Germline lookup yields CDR1 SGDLS and CDR2 YYNGEE. V shed 4 bases and J shed 6 bases, with 11 bases lying between them. The CDR3 is 14 residues long. Study findings and constraints: The donor group comprised mostly white British people and more females; the analysis possibly underestimated clonal diversity. Following two doses of AZD1222, Spike-specific TCR breadth and depth rose.

The protocol was immunoSEQ multiplex PCR, while the TCRdb copy is restricted to in-frame clones and leaves out a portion. The sample lists roughly 180,000 clones; 90% to 95% were seen once. Source: peripheral blood, taken 28 days after the second AZD1222 dose. V is TRBV9 and J is TRBJ1-6, with D possibly matching TRBD1 (6 bases). This TCR derives from an adult who received the AZD1222 COVID-19 vaccine. CDR3 bases: TGTGCCAGCAGCTCCGGACAGCTTAATTCACCCCTCCACTTT. As protein: CASSSGQLNSPLHF.